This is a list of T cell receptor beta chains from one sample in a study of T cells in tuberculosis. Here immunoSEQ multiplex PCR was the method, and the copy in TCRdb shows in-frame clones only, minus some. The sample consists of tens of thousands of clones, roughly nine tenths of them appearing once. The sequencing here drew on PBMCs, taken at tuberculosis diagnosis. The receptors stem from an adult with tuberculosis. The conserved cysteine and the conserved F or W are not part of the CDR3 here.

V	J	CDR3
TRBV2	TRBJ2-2	ASNRGSTGELF
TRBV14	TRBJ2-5	ASSQFYRRGRETQY
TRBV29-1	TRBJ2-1	SVVFPKGTSGHSSYNEQF
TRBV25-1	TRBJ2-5	ASSESPAGGHWETQY
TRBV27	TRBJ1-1	ASSLSLTGGLEAF
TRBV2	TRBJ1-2	ASSDHRDNNIYGYT
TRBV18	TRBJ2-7	ASSPRGTGPGEQY
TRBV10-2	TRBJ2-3	ASHALSTDTQY
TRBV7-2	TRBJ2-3	ASSRGLAMYPYTQY
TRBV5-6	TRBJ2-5	ASSFGTSGRGETQY
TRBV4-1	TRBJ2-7	ASSQEGTGPYEQY
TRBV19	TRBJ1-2	ASSSTGPYGYT
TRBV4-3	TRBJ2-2	ASSPTPFQGSGTGELF
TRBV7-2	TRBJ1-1	ASSLRRGFEAF
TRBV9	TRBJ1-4	ASSVDVSVNEKLF
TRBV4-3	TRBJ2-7	ASSQAPGERGY
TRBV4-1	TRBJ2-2	ASSQVTGNTGELF
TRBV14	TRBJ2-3	ASSGLAAFTDTQY
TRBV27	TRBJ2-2	ASSPTVTGAGELF
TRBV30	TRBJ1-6	AWSHDRGNSPLH
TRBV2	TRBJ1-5	ASSELVYSNQPQH
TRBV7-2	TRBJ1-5	ASSSFGSHQPQH
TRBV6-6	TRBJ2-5	ASGVTRYQETQY
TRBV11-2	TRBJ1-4	ASSLEGQPQEKLF
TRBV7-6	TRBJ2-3	ASSKLQGAQDTQY
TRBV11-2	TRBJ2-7	ASSFPGPRGAYSYEQY
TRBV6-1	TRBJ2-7	ASRPGLLPYEQY
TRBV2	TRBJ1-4	ASLRRDEKLF
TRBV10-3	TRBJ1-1	AISEQLTEAF
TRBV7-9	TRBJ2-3	ASSSKRDLTDTQY
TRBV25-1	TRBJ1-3	ASSGLLATIY
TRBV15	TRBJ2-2	ATSYQSNTGELF
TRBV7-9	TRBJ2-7	ASSLTGTSGSYEQY